This T cell receptor (beta chain) was retrieved from a study of blood T cell repertoires in COVID-19. Study-level background: There were acute and convalescent COVID-19 samples, and they came from the United States, Italy and Spain. Sources were T cells, B-cell-depleted T cells, or PBMCs; the material itself was cDNA or gDNA.

CDR3 length: 11 residues. V dropped 7 bases and J dropped 4; count of bases not matched to a gene: 2. The germline V gene has CDR1 SQVTM and CDR2 ANQGSEA. Data came from immunoSEQ multiplex PCR; TCRdb stores just in-frame clones and leaves some out. Among about 80,000 clones listed, around 90% were seen once. This clonotype was sampled from a man in his 70s with acute or convalescent COVID-19. The sample comprised peripheral blood. The genes are TRBV29-1 and TRBJ1-1; 8 bases agree with TRBD1. Written as DNA, the CDR3 is TGCAGCGGTCAGGGGGCCACTGAAGCTTTCTTT. This translates into CSGQGATEAFF.